This TCR beta chain appears in the sequencing data of a study of CD8 T cells in Susac syndrome. The RNA, about 0.45 to 1 ug, was put through reverse transcription using random hexamers. TCRdb passed the immunoSEQ multiplex PCR reads through MiXCR, listing each CDR3 protein once. This sample has around 150,000 distinct CDR3 sequences, with approximately 94% found just once. The V end lost 0 bases, the J end lost 2 bases, and 7 bases lay between the germline ends. The CDR3 is made up of 14 amino acids. CDR1 and CDR2 (germline): SNHLY, FYNNEI. Specimen: CD4+ T cells from PBMCs. The sequence derives from a human donor with multiple sclerosis. The rearrangement joins TRBV2 to TRBJ2-5; D is uncertain. The CDR3 DNA is TGTGCCAGCAGTGAAGCATGGCAGCAAGAGACCCAGTACTTC. It encodes CASSEAWQQETQYF.